A single sample gave rise to the 22 T cell receptor beta chains below, sequenced in a study of T-cell memory formation after mild COVID-19. In TCRdb, the 5' RACE reads were re-called with MiXCR into one record per CDR3 protein. The data hold 200,000 to 250,000 distinct CDR3 sequences, with over 8.5% observed a single time. Sequencing was done on a sample of PBMCs or a T cell subset sorted from them (not recorded which). Receptor source: a man between 18 and 35 years old who had mild COVID-19 (a few samples of this study predate the infection). Cell type and time point are not known.

This clonotype was observed a few times. The chain has TRBV12-3 or TRBV12-4 and TRBJ2-3; possible D gene TRBD2, 5 bases. V lost 3 bases, J lost 3 bases, and 10 bases lay in between. This CDR3 has 14 amino acids. The CDR3 DNA follows: TGTGCCAGCAGTTTTTGGAGGTTAACAGATACGCAGTATTTT. Amino acid sequence: CASSFWRLTDTQYF.

CDR3 loop: CASSLGQGAGTDTQYF. DNA of the CDR3: TGTGCCAGCAGTTTGGGACAGGGGGCGGGCACAGATACGCAGTATTTT. The rearrangement joins TRBV27 to TRBJ2-3, with TRBD1 matching over 12 bases. The CDR3 runs to 16 residues. V shed 3 bases and J 1 base; nucleotides not matched to a gene: 2. CDR1 MNHEY and CDR2 SMNVEV come from the germline V gene (reference sequence).

The rearrangement uses TRBV6-6 and TRBJ1-1; D may be TRBD1 (5 bases). Trimming cost V 2 bases and J 5 bases, with 18 bases left between them. In germline, CDR1 is MNHNY, CDR2 SVGAGI (reference sequence). The CDR3 is 16 amino acids. CDR3 region: CASSYGGGSERTEAFF. CDR3 in DNA: TGTGCCAGCAGTTACGGGGGGGGATCCGAGAGAACTGAAGCTTTCTTT.

This clonotype occurred many times. This chain uses TRBV12-3 or TRBV12-4 with TRBJ1-4; D unclear. The ends were cut back, 3 bases at V and 8 bases at J, with 13 bases in the middle. The CDR3 loop spans 14 amino acids. CDR3 in amino acids: CASSLQLITEKLFF. The CDR3 bases are TGTGCCAGCAGTTTGCAGCTGATTACGGAAAAACTGTTTTTT.

This clonotype was found many times. The V and J genes are TRBV7-3 and TRBJ2-1; TRBD2 matches 12 bases. Looked up from germline, CDR1 is SGHTA and CDR2 is FQGTGA. With 2 bases clipped from V and 9 bases from J, the junction kept 11 bases outside the gene matches. CDR3 length: 17 residues. CDR3 DNA sequence: TGTGCCAGCAGCTTACATAGCGGACTAGCGGGGACGGGTGAGCAGTTCTTC. Translation gives CASSLHSGLAGTGEQFF.

The table lists this clonotype with a few counts. The V call is TRBV5-1, the J call TRBJ1-1; 7 bases agree with TRBD1. Germline loops: CDR1 SGHRS, CDR2 YFSETQ. CDR3 length: 12 residues. The junction had 2 bases not matched to a gene; V was cut back by 8 bases and J by 1 base. The CDR3 sequence: CASDRANTEAFF. CDR3 in DNA: TGCGCCAGTGACAGGGCGAACACTGAAGCTTTCTTT.

The V gene is TRBV29-1, the J gene TRBJ2-7, with TRBD2 as a possible D gene (6 bases). This CDR3 comprises 13 residues. Germline CDR1 and CDR2: SQVTM and ANQGSEA. The ends were cut back, 7 bases at V and 3 bases at J, with 16 bases in the middle. CDR3 DNA sequence: TGCAGCGGGCGAGGAGGGATAGGCTACGAGCAGTACTTC. Residues: CSGRGGIGYEQYF.

This clonotype was detected ten times or more. The chain employs TRBV5-1 and TRBJ2-6; tentatively, D is TRBD1 (7 bases). V shed 2 bases and J shed 2 bases, with 14 bases lying between them. The CDR3 has 17 residues. The germline CDR1 and CDR2 sequences are SGHRS and YFSETQ. CDR3 sequence: CASSFLGGGTGANVLTF. CDR3 nucleotide sequence: TGCGCCAGCAGCTTCCTCGGAGGGGGCACTGGGGCCAACGTCCTGACTTTC.

This clonotype was seen only a few times. The chain links TRBV2 to TRBJ2-7, with D hard to call. The V gene's germline CDR1 is SNHLY and CDR2 FYNNEI. V was cut by 3 bases and J by 4 bases, with 16 bases left in between. The CDR3 is 15 amino acids. CDR3 DNA: TGTGCCAGCAGTGAGCAAAATCTCCGGGTTTACGAGCAGTACGTC. Amino acids: CASSEQNLRVYEQYV.

The gene calls are TRBV12-3 or TRBV12-4 and TRBJ1-5; D is perhaps TRBD1 (6 bases). V lost 0 bases and J 5 bases, leaving 14 bases between the germline ends. The CDR3 is 16 amino acids. CDR3 DNA sequence: TGTGCCAGCAGTTTAGCTGGGGGGGGCCGGGATCAGCCCCAGCATTTT. Translating it yields CASSLAGGGRDQPQHF.

This clonotype was detected a few times. The chain carries TRBV18 and TRBJ2-5; D ambiguous. The germline CDR1 and CDR2 sequences are KGHSH and LQKENI. V was cut by 3 bases and J by 5 bases, with 7 bases left in between. This CDR3 is built from 12 residues. Written as DNA, the CDR3 is TGTGCCAGCTCACCCACTTTGGAGACCCAGTACTTC. Residues: CASSPTLETQYF.

This chain links TRBV4-3 with TRBJ2-3, with TRBD2 identical over 10 bases. CDR1 and CDR2 from the germline V gene are LGHNA and YSLEER. V was clipped by 1 base and J by 9 bases; unmatched bases: 7. The CDR3 extends over 15 amino acids. Here the CDR3 reads CASSQVSGGARTQYF. The CDR3 DNA reads TGCGCCAGCAGCCAAGTGAGCGGGGGGGCCCGGACGCAGTATTTT.

This clonotype occurred many times. The V and J genes are TRBV5-1 and TRBJ2-2; 7 bases match TRBD2. The CDR3 consists of 15 residues. Germline-derived CDR1 and CDR2 are SGHRS and YFSETQ. With 6 bases clipped from V and 7 bases from J, the junction kept 12 bases outside the gene matches. CDR3: CASNRDSQRGGELFF. The CDR3 DNA reads TGCGCCAGCAACCGGGACTCCCAGCGGGGCGGGGAGCTGTTTTTT.

A few counts support this clonotype. This rearrangement joins TRBV20-1 to TRBJ2-5; the D call may be TRBD1 or TRBD2 (5 bases each). Trimming took off 4 bases at V and 9 bases at J, with 15 bases between the two ends. From germline, CDR1 is DFQATT and CDR2 SNEGSKA (reference sequence). CDR3 length equals 12 residues. The CDR3 region is CSAIGTPEAQYF. CDR3 in DNA: TGCAGTGCTATCGGGACCCCGGAGGCCCAGTACTTC.

This rearrangement joins TRBV20-1 to TRBJ1-1, with D perhaps TRBD1 (6 bases). The CDR3 runs 15 residues. Germline V gene lookup returns CDR1 DFQATT and CDR2 SNEGSKA (reference sequence). With 4 bases removed from V and 6 bases from J, the gap between germline ends came to 21 bases. The CDR3 loop is CSATGHQGLEAEAFF. CDR3 bases: TGCAGTGCTACAGGGCACCAGGGGCTGGAGGCTGAAGCTTTCTTT.

This clonotype showed up just a few times. The V gene is TRBV9, the J gene TRBJ2-7; 10 bases align to TRBD1. In germline, CDR1 is SGDLS, CDR2 YYNGEE. The CDR3 is made up of 18 amino acids. The junction had 10 bases not matched to a gene; V was cut back by 0 bases and J by 1 base. CDR3 nucleotides: TGTGCCAGCAGCGTAGCCGGAGACAGGGGGCCGGGATCCTACGAGCAGTACGTC. As protein: CASSVAGDRGPGSYEQYV.

V is TRBV12-3 or TRBV12-4 and J is TRBJ2-2; 8 bases align to TRBD1. This CDR3 is built from 15 residues. V lost 6 bases, J lost 6 bases, and 9 bases stayed unmatched. In DNA, the CDR3 is TGTGCCAGCAGGGCAGGACAGGGCCCAGCCGGGGAGCTGTTTTTT. As protein: CASRAGQGPAGELFF.

This clonotype has at least ten counts. The rearrangement links TRBV5-4 to TRBJ2-3, with unresolved D. CDR3 length: 15 amino acids. The V gene lost 0 bases and the J gene lost 2 bases, with 10 bases spanning the gap. Germline V gene lookup returns CDR1 SGHNT and CDR2 YYREEE (reference sequence). The CDR3 DNA reads TGTGCCAGCAGCTTGGCGTCTACCCACACAGATACGCAGTATTTT. Residues: CASSLASTHTDTQYF.

The chain carries TRBV20-1 and TRBJ1-5; TRBD1 matches at 7 bases. There are 15 residues in the CDR3. V lost 3 bases and J lost 7; bases outside the gene matches: 12. Germline CDR1 reads DFQATT; CDR2 reads SNEGSKA (reference sequence). The CDR3 DNA reads TGCAGTGCTAGGGCCGGGACAGAGTTTATGCAGCCCCAGCATTTT. Amino acids: CSARAGTEFMQPQHF.

The chain carries TRBV9 and TRBJ2-7; D unresolved. The CDR3 length is 15 residues. V lost 1 base, J lost 0 bases, and 11 bases lay in between. CDR1 and CDR2 (germline): SGDLS, YYNGEE. Here the CDR3 reads CASSVQDGASYEQYF. DNA of the CDR3: TGTGCCAGCAGCGTACAGGACGGTGCCTCCTACGAGCAGTACTTC. The variable domain in full, completed from reference TRBV9 and TRBJ2-7, reads DSGVTQTPKHLITATGQRVTLRCSPRSGDLSVYWYQQSLDQGLQFLIQYYNGEERAKGNILERFSAQQFPDLHSELNLSSLELGDSALYFCASSVQDGASYEQYFGPGTRLTVT.

This clonotype was counted a single time. The chain is built from TRBV12-3 or TRBV12-4 and TRBJ1-3; TRBD1 is a possible D gene (6 bases). The CDR3 loop spans 15 amino acids. The germline V and J ends were trimmed by 1 base and 3 bases, with 10 bases remaining between them. CDR3 bases: TGTGCCAGCAGTTTAGGCAGGGGATATGGAAACACCATATATTTT. Residues: CASSLGRGYGNTIYF.

This clonotype turned up a few times. The V and J genes are TRBV7-6 and TRBJ2-7, with D perhaps matching TRBD1 or TRBD2 (5 bases each). This CDR3 is 12 amino acids long. V lost 5 bases and J lost 9, with 14 bases in between. CDR1 and CDR2 from the germline V gene are SGHVS and FNYEAQ. CDR3 bases: TGTGCCAGCAGCCTAATAGGTGGGGGGCAGTACTTC. This gives the protein CASSLIGGGQYF.